The present T cell receptor beta chain was sequenced within a study of cytomegalovirus exposure and HLA in healthy donors. On the study more broadly: Unique TCRs numbering approximately 80 million, obtained from HLA-typed donors, made up an early data release.

The CDR3 is made up of 13 amino acids. Germline V gene data show CDR1 as SGHDT and CDR2 as YYEEEE. Trimming at V came to 2 bases and at J to 10 bases, leaving 6 bases not matched to a gene. The PCR contained 60 Vbeta and 13 Jbeta primers. Libraries were prepared by immunoSEQ multiplex PCR; TCRdb keeps only in-frame clonotypes and omits some of them. The repertoire has roughly 120,000 clones, 80% to 90% of them found once; the top ten carry 11%. What was sequenced was PBMCs. The rearrangement joins TRBV5-6 to TRBJ2-1; the match to TRBD1 covers 7 bases. The TCR comes from a male donor in good health and CMV-seropositive. The CDR3 region has the DNA TGTGCCAGCAGCTTAACAGGGGTTGAGGAGCAGTTCTTC. Protein product: CASSLTGVEEQFF.